The 13 T cell receptor beta chains reported below all come from one sample, sequenced in a study of identical twins. TCRdb redid the calling of the 5' RACE reads with MiXCR, one entry per CDR3 protein. This sample has more than 1.5 million distinct CDR3 sequences; 25% to 35% occur once, and the top ten carry around 0.25%. Material: cord blood. The origin of the receptors is a newborn girl in good health.

The chain is built from TRBV25-1 and TRBJ1-6; D is undetermined. The CDR3 length is 16 residues. V lost 3 bases and J lost 1, with 10 bases in between. Germline V gene sequence: CDR1 MGHDK, CDR2 SYGVNS. CDR3 DNA: TGTGCCAGCAGTGACCAAGGGTGGTCCTATAATTCACCCCTCCACTTT. It yields the protein CASSDQGWSYNSPLHF.

This clonotype was seen at least ten times. The chain couples TRBV11-2 to TRBJ2-7; D not resolved. Germline loops: CDR1 SGHAT, CDR2 FQNNGV. CDR3 length: 11 amino acids. The V end lost 5 bases, the J end lost 5 bases, and 7 bases lay between the germline ends. CDR3 DNA: TGTGCCAGCAGCCCATGGGACGAGCAGTACTTC. Its translation: CASSPWDEQYF. Variable domain in full (rest from reference TRBV11-2 and TRBJ2-7): EAGVAQSPRYKIIEKRQSVAFWCNPISGHATLYWYQQILGQGPKLLIQFQNNGVVDDSQLPKDRFSAERLKGVDSTLKIQPAKLEDSAVYLCASSPWDEQYFGPGTRLTVT.

V usage is TRBV10-1 and J usage is TRBJ2-1, with D unclear. With the DNA end fitting TRBJ2-7 better, the J assignment may be wrong. The CDR3 totals 12 residues. The germline gives CDR1 WNHNN, CDR2 SYGVQD (reference sequence). CDR3 DNA sequence: TGCGCCAGACCGTGGACCTACAATGAGCAGTACTTC. This gives the protein CARPWTYNEQYF.

V is TRBV5-1 and J is TRBJ1-4, with D perhaps TRBD1 (5 bases). The CDR3 loop spans 13 amino acids. V was shortened by 2 bases and J by 6 bases, with 8 bases between the two germline ends. The germline V gene encodes CDR1 SGHRS and CDR2 YFSETQ. The CDR3 DNA follows: TGCGCCAGCAGCTTCGACAGTTATGAAAAACTGTTTTTT. Translated, it gives CASSFDSYEKLFF.

This rearrangement joins TRBV20-1 to TRBJ1-5; no clear D. The germline gives CDR1 DFQATT, CDR2 SNEGSKA (reference sequence). Trimming removed 1 base from V and 6 bases from J, with 10 bases in between. The CDR3 consists of 13 residues. CDR3 amino acids: CSARAGVLQPQHF. The CDR3 coding sequence is TGCAGTGCTAGAGCCGGGGTCCTTCAGCCCCAGCATTTT.

This clonotype was counted between two and nine times. J is TRBJ1-1 and V is TRBV4-1; D call uncertain. The CDR3 contains 15 residues. CDR1 and CDR2 from the germline V gene are MGHRA and YSYEKL. The V and J ends lost 1 base and 2 bases respectively, with 11 bases between them. DNA for the CDR3: TGCGCCAGCAGCCAAGCGACCGACGTTAACACTGAAGCTTTCTTT. This encodes CASSQATDVNTEAFF.

This clonotype has only a few counts. The chain uses TRBV9 and TRBJ1-2; D may be TRBD1 (5 bases). This CDR3 comprises 14 residues. Trimming removed 6 bases from V and 0 bases from J, with 12 bases in between. Germline V gives CDR1 SGDLS, CDR2 YYNGEE. CDR3 nucleotides: TGTGCCAGCAACCCCTGGGACGCTAACTATGGCTACACCTTC. Its translation is CASNPWDANYGYTF.

The chain combines TRBV9 with TRBJ2-1; TRBD2 agrees at 8 bases. From germline, CDR1 is SGDLS and CDR2 YYNGEE. With 0 bases clipped from V and 8 bases from J, the junction kept 7 bases outside the gene matches. The CDR3 spans 15 residues. The CDR3 loop is CASSVGSGTYDEQFF. CDR3 DNA: TGTGCCAGCAGCGTAGGTAGCGGGACTTACGATGAGCAGTTCTTC. The whole variable domain, filled in from reference TRBV9 and TRBJ2-1, reads DSGVTQTPKHLITATGQRVTLRCSPRSGDLSVYWYQQSLDQGLQFLIQYYNGEERAKGNILERFSAQQFPDLHSELNLSSLELGDSALYFCASSVGSGTYDEQFFGPGTRLTVL.

V usage is TRBV28 and J usage is TRBJ2-7; D ambiguous. V was pared by 3 bases and J by 6 bases, with 9 bases between. Germline V lookup: CDR1 MDHEN, CDR2 SYDVKM. This CDR3 region has 12 residues. The CDR3 bases are TGTGCCAGCAGTTTTGTAAGGTTCGAGCAGTACTTC. Amino acid sequence: CASSFVRFEQYF.

The CDR3 region is CASSAQGGARNEQFF. CDR3 DNA sequence: TGTGCCAGCAGCGCCCAAGGGGGGGCCAGGAATGAGCAGTTCTTC. The chain joins TRBV9 to TRBJ2-1; D is possibly TRBD2 (7 bases). CDR1 is SGDLS and CDR2 is YYNGEE in the germline V gene. With 3 bases removed from V and 7 bases from J, the gap between germline ends came to 17 bases. The CDR3 sequence is 15 residues long.

This chain uses TRBV20-1 with TRBJ1-6, with a tentative D call TRBD1 (6 bases). The germline CDR1 and CDR2 sequences are DFQATT and SNEGSKA (reference sequence). The CDR3 runs 17 residues. Trimming cost V 1 base and J 4 bases, with 17 bases left between them. CDR3 DNA: TGCAGTGCTAGAGCCCCGGGGGCCTCGGCATATAATTCACCCCTCCACTTT. Protein product: CSARAPGASAYNSPLHF.

This clonotype was found a few times. The chain recombines TRBV18 with TRBJ1-1; 7 nucleotides agree with TRBD1. V shed 2 bases, J shed 5 bases, and the junction held 8 bases outside the gene matches. Germline V gives CDR1 KGHSH, CDR2 LQKENI. This CDR3 has 15 amino acids. The CDR3 loop reads CASSPSGRGNTEAFF. The CDR3 region has the DNA TGTGCCAGCTCACCAAGTGGCAGGGGGAATACTGAAGCTTTCTTT.

The genes are TRBV5-1 and TRBJ2-3; no clear D. CDR3 size: 17 residues. The germline V gene encodes CDR1 SGHRS and CDR2 YFSETQ. V was clipped by 4 bases and J by 0 bases, with 18 bases between them. This CDR3 is CASSPRVTALSTDTQYF. In nucleotides, the CDR3 is TGCGCCAGCAGCCCTCGGGTTACGGCGCTGAGCACAGATACGCAGTATTTT.